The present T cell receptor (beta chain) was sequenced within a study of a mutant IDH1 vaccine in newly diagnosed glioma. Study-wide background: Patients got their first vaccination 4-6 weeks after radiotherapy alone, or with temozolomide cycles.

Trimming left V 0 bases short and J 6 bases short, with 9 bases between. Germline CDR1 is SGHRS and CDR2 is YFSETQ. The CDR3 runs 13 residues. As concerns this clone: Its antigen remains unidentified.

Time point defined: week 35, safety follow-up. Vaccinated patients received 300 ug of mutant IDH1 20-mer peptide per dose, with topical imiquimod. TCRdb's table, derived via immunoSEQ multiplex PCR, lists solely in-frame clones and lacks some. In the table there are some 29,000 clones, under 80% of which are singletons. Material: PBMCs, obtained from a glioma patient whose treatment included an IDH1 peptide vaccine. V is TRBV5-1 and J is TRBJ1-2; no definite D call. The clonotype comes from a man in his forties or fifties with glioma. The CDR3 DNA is TGCGCCAGCAGCTTGGACCAATTGGATGGCTACACCTTC. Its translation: CASSLDQLDGYTF.